These T cell receptor beta chains were read from a single sample in a study of T cells in Graves' hyperthyroidism and ophthalmopathy. One entry per CDR3 protein, called by TCRdb with MiXCR from the multiplex PCR reads. The table lists just under 750,000 distinct CDR3 sequences, approximately 40% of them singletons. Input material: blood. The origin of the receptors is a woman aged 40 to 49 with Graves' hyperthyroidism. Each CDR3 is given with its conserved first and last residue. D genes are given only for firm matches. Expanded clones get a size class; other rows say once, few or many, or leave the size out.

>-|TRBV7-9|many|TRBJ1-2
CASSSAYNYGYTF
TGTGCCAGCAGCTCGGCGTACAACTATGGCTACACCTTC
>TRBD1|TRBV5-4|-|TRBJ2-5
CASSSNRGLDQETQYF
TGTGCCAGCAGCTCGAACAGGGGTCTGGATCAAGAGACCCAGTACTTC
>TRBD1|TRBV7-2|-|TRBJ1-1
CASLLTGAHTEAFF
TGTGCCAGCTTGTTAACAGGGGCCCACACTGAAGCTTTCTTT
>-|TRBV2|-|TRBJ1-6
CASGGTVNSPLHF
TGTGCCAGTGGAGGGACGGTTAATTCACCCCTCCACTTT
>TRBD1|TRBV7-8|-|TRBJ2-7
CASSRDRGYSWREQYF
TGTGCCAGCAGCAGGGACAGGGGGTACTCTTGGCGGGAGCAGTACTTC
>-|TRBV5-1|-|TRBJ1-1
CASSSTGNFAEAFF
TGCGCCAGCAGCTCCACAGGGAATTTCGCTGAAGCTTTCTTT
>-|TRBV6-1|-|TRBJ2-6
CAGTHGGIRSGANVLTF
TGTGCCGGCACCCACGGGGGCATTCGATCTGGGGCCAACGTCCTGACTTTC
>TRBD1|TRBV19|many|TRBJ1-2
CASSAGAALWGQGWDYGYTF
TGTGCCAGTAGTGCGGGGGCAGCATTGTGGGGACAGGGATGGGACTATGGCTACACCTTC
>TRBD1|TRBV25-1|-|TRBJ2-5
CASVKPDRGGETQYF
TGTGCCAGCGTTAAACCAGACAGGGGAGGAGAGACCCAGTACTTC
>-|TRBV6-1|-|TRBJ1-1
CASSEKASGHRTEAFF
TGTGCCAGCAGTGAAAAGGCATCAGGGCATCGCACTGAAGCTTTCTTT
>TRBD1|TRBV12-3/TRBV12-4|-|TRBJ1-5
CASSSDRGYQPQHF
TGTGCCAGCAGTTCGGACAGGGGTTACCAGCCCCAGCATTTT
>-|TRBV10-3|few|TRBJ2-6
CATSRTGANVLTF
TGTGCCACCTCGAGGACAGGGGCCAACGTCCTGACTTTC
>-|TRBV2|once|TRBJ1-4
CASSKGVEAPHF
TGTGCCAGCAGTAAGGGCGTGGAGGCCCCACACTTT
>-|TRBV2|-|TRBJ1-1
CASSVQRSTEAFF
TGTGCCAGCAGTGTCCAGCGTAGCACTGAAGCTTTCTTT
>-|TRBV7-2|once|TRBJ2-1
CASSLFRGLGTGNEQFF
TGTGCCAGCAGCTTATTTCGGGGGTTGGGGACTGGCAATGAGCAGTTCTTC
>-|TRBV20-1|-|TRBJ1-5
CSASKVLNSNQPQHF
TGCAGTGCCAGCAAGGTTTTGAATAGCAATCAGCCCCAGCATTTT
>TRBD1|TRBV10-3|few|TRBJ2-5
CAISRTTGSTETQYF
TGTGCCATCAGCAGAACGACAGGGAGTACGGAGACCCAGTACTTC
>-|TRBV18|-|TRBJ2-2
CASSPKADTGELFF
TGTGCCAGCTCACCAAAGGCGGACACCGGGGAGCTGTTTTTT
>-|TRBV4-3|few|TRBJ2-5
CATSKGRAQETQYF
TGCGCCACCTCAAAGGGGCGGGCGCAAGAGACCCAGTACTTC
>TRBD1|TRBV12-3/TRBV12-4|-|TRBJ1-3
CASSHRGLDGNTIYF
TGTGCCAGCAGTCACAGGGGGCTGGATGGAAACACCATATATTTT
>-|TRBV20-1|many|TRBJ1-5
CSAFAADSNQPQHF
TGCAGTGCTTTTGCGGCCGATAGCAATCAGCCCCAGCATTTT
>-|TRBV4-2|-|TRBJ1-4
CASSHSPTGGNEKLFF
TGTGCCAGCAGCCATTCCCCCACAGGCGGTAATGAAAAACTGTTTTTT
>-|TRBV12-3/TRBV12-4|many|TRBJ1-2
CASSRDGTGGYTF
TGTGCCAGCAGCCGGGACGGAACAGGTGGCTACACCTTC
>-|TRBV4-1|few|TRBJ2-7
CASSPGSLSSYEQYF
TGCGCCAGCAGCCCCGGCAGCCTCAGCTCCTACGAGCAGTACTTC
>TRBD2|TRBV6-5|few|TRBJ2-2
CASSVRPSGATGELFF
TGTGCCAGCAGCGTACGACCTAGCGGGGCAACCGGGGAGCTGTTTTTT
>-|TRBV5-1|many|TRBJ1-4
CASSLSPTNEKLFF
TGCGCCAGCAGCTTGTCACCAACTAATGAAAAACTGTTTTTT
>-|TRBV20-1|-|TRBJ1-3
CSARDSRFTDYSGNTVYF
TGCAGTGCTAGAGATTCGAGATTCACCGACTACTCTGGAAACACCGTATATTTT
>-|TRBV7-9|many|TRBJ1-4
CASSLKQFLFF
TGTGCCAGCAGCTTAAAGCAGTTTCTGTTTTTT
>TRBD1|TRBV7-6|-|TRBJ2-7
CASSFQGQGRHEQYF
TGTGCCAGCAGCTTCCAGGGACAGGGGCGTCACGAGCAGTACTTC
>-|TRBV9|few|TRBJ2-2
CASSVVPLDTGELFF
TGTGCCAGCAGCGTAGTACCCTTGGACACCGGGGAGCTGTTTTTT
>TRBD2|TRBV7-9|-|TRBJ2-7
CASSPSGGTSGYYLSYEQYF
TGTGCCAGCAGCCCATCTGGCGGGACTAGCGGGTATTATCTCTCCTACGAGCAGTACTTC
>-|TRBV6-2/TRBV6-3|-|TRBJ2-7
CASFSYSSYEQYF
TGTGCCAGCTTCTCATATAGCTCCTACGAGCAGTACTTC
>-|TRBV4-3|many|TRBJ2-5
CASSHGNRVAQETQYF
TGCGCCAGCAGCCACGGAAACAGGGTTGCACAAGAGACCCAGTACTTC
>TRBD1|TRBV7-8|many|TRBJ2-7
CASSLIKGTGRDEQYF
TGTGCCAGCAGCTTAATTAAAGGGACAGGGAGAGACGAGCAGTACTTC
>TRBD2|TRBV5-1|few|TRBJ2-5
CASSFGGLAGGETQYF
TGCGCCAGCAGCTTTGGCGGACTAGCGGGCGGAGAGACCCAGTACTTC
>-|TRBV29-1|many|TRBJ1-1
CSAGDSGVKEAFF
TGCAGCGCCGGCGACAGTGGAGTAAAGGAAGCTTTCTTT
>-|TRBV7-9|many|TRBJ1-6
CASSQGANSPLHF
TGTGCCAGCAGCCAAGGAGCTAATTCACCCCTCCACTTT
>TRBD1|TRBV7-9|many|TRBJ2-7
CASSSPDRGHEQYF
TGTGCCAGCAGCTCCCCGGACAGGGGCCACGAGCAGTACTTC
>-|TRBV4-3|few|TRBJ2-7
CASSQEGGGLHEQYF
TGCGCCAGCAGCCAGGAGGGGGGAGGGTTGCACGAGCAGTACTTC
>TRBD1|TRBV19|-|TRBJ2-1
CASKGDRGHNEQFF
TGTGCCAGCAAGGGGGACAGGGGGCACAATGAGCAGTTCTTC
>-|TRBV9|many|TRBJ1-1
CASSVSPVNTEAFF
TGTGCCAGCAGCGTATCCCCTGTGAACACTGAAGCTTTCTTT
>-|TRBV7-9|-|TRBJ1-1
CASSQEQRGEAFF
TGCGCCAGCAGCCAAGAGCAGCGGGGGGAAGCTTTCTTT
>TRBD1|TRBV4-1|-|TRBJ1-1
CASSQETGYNEAFF
TGCGCCAGCAGCCAAGAGACAGGGTATAATGAAGCTTTCTTT
>TRBD2|TRBV12-3/TRBV12-4|few|TRBJ2-5
CASKRAGGLTQYF
TGTGCCAGCAAGAGGGCGGGGGGCTTGACCCAGTACTTC
>-|TRBV25-1|many|TRBJ1-5
CASSAQGRDSNQPQHF
TGTGCCAGCAGTGCACAGGGAAGAGATAGCAATCAGCCCCAGCATTTT
>-|TRBV6-5|many|TRBJ1-6
CASSYSAGERSPLHF
TGTGCCAGCAGTTACTCGGCAGGGGAGCGATCACCCCTCCACTTT
>TRBD1|TRBV5-4|few|TRBJ1-2
CASSLGTGMVGSGYTF
TGTGCCAGCAGTTTGGGGACAGGGATGGTCGGTTCAGGCTACACCTTC
>-|TRBV12-3/TRBV12-4|many|TRBJ1-6
CASSLGVRSPLHF
TGTGCCAGCAGTTTGGGGGTGAGGTCACCCCTCCACTTT
>-|TRBV20-1|-|TRBJ1-1
CNAMRGPIGAFF
TGCAATGCTATGAGGGGTCCCATCGGAGCTTTCTTT
>-|TRBV11-3|many|TRBJ2-5
CASSLRPLETQYF
TGTGCCAGCAGCTTAAGACCGCTAGAGACCCAGTACTTC
>TRBD1|TRBV2|-|TRBJ2-7
CASSGDRGEQYF
TGTGCCAGCAGTGGAGACAGGGGCGAGCAGTACTTC
>-|TRBV4-1|few|TRBJ2-5
CASSQGRGQETQYF
TGCGCCAGCAGCCAAGGGAGGGGGCAGGAGACCCAGTACTTC
>-|TRBV29-1|many|TRBJ2-7
CSAKGPIDYEQYF
TGCAGCGCAAAGGGACCGATAGACTACGAGCAGTACTTC
>-|TRBV7-2|-|TRBJ2-7
CASSQEYSGAYEQYF
TGTGCCAGCAGCCAAGAATACTCCGGGGCCTACGAGCAGTACTTC
>-|TRBV12-3/TRBV12-4|many|TRBJ1-2
CASRSGTNYGYTF
TGTGCCAGCAGATCAGGGACCAACTATGGCTACACCTTC
>TRBD1|TRBV7-6|-|TRBJ2-7
CASSPGQGIKANEQYF
TGTGCCAGCAGCCCAGGACAGGGAATAAAGGCTAACGAGCAGTACTTC
>-|TRBV7-8|-|TRBJ2-2
CASSPQRRRMNTGELFF
TGTGCCAGCAGCCCACAAAGGCGCAGAATGAACACCGGGGAGCTGTTTTTT
>-|TRBV29-1|many|TRBJ1-1
CSVEPGPETAFF
TGCAGCGTTGAGCCGGGGCCCGAAACAGCTTTCTTT
>-|TRBV7-2|few|TRBJ2-7
CASSQVSGTFDEQYF
TGCGCCAGCAGCCAAGTAAGCGGGACATTTGATGAGCAGTACTTC
>TRBD2|TRBV7-6|-|TRBJ2-1
CASSQREGRNEQFF
TGTGCCAGCAGCCAGAGGGAGGGAAGGAATGAGCAGTTCTTC